This T cell receptor (beta chain) appears in the sequencing data of a study of resident and recirculating memory T cells in vitiligo. Study overall: No cells were sorted; samples were homogenized just before genomic DNA extraction. Study-level results: Different lesions suggested infiltration by different T cell clones.

No change in lesions over the prior 6 months defined stable disease. Patients who had received treatment within the previous three months were excluded. Concerning this clone itself: Its antigen is not known.

The protocol was immunoSEQ multiplex PCR, while the TCRdb copy is restricted to in-frame clones and leaves out a portion. The sample lists roughly 80,000 clones; about 92% were seen once. Sequencing was performed on blood. This sequence originates from a male donor with vitiligo.

This CDR3 reads CASSLALAGARNQPQHF. The CDR3 DNA follows: TGTGCCAGCAGCTTAGCGCTGGCGGGGGCGCGCAATCAGCCCCAGCATTTT. V usage is TRBV7-2 and J usage is TRBJ1-5, with D possibly TRBD1 on 6 matching bases. Germline loops: CDR1 SGHTA, CDR2 FQGNSA. The CDR3 has 17 amino acids. V shed 0 bases and J shed 2 bases, with 14 bases lying between them. Full variable domain (missing parts from reference TRBV7-2 and TRBJ1-5): GAGVSQSPSNKVTEKGKDVELRCDPISGHTALYWYRQSLGQGLEFLIYFQGNSAPDKSGLPSDRFSAERTGGSVSTLTIQRTQQEDSAVYLCASSLALAGARNQPQHFGDGTRLSIL.